The 30 T cell receptor beta chains presented below share a single source sample, sequenced in a study of shared clonotypes between healthy human individuals. Generated by immunoSEQ multiplex PCR, the TCRdb table keeps only in-frame clones and is missing some. This sample has approximately 2.3 million clones, with over 90% found just once. Sample: naive CD4+ T cells from PBMCs. The subset: CD45RA+ positively selected. The source of these receptors is a young man in good health. Some clones in this sample may be carry-over from other donors' samples.

V and J are TRBV18 and TRBJ2-7; no firm D call. Germline CDR1 is KGHSH and CDR2 is LQKENI. The CDR3 is made up of 15 amino acids. Deletions cut 1 base from V and 2 bases from J, with 12 bases between. CDR3 in amino acids: CASSPRPDPTYEQYF. The CDR3 DNA reads TGTGCCAGCTCACCACGGCCCGACCCAACCTACGAGCAGTACTTC.

This clone was observed a handful of times. The chain is built from TRBV5-1 and TRBJ1-1; D is unclear. The CDR3 is 13 residues long. Germline CDR1 reads SGHRS; CDR2 reads YFSETQ. V gave up 4 bases and J gave up 1 base, with 8 bases separating them. The CDR3 DNA reads as TGCGCCAGCAGCGCGGAGCGGAACACTGAAGCTTTCTTT. It codes for CASSAERNTEAFF.

The chain links TRBV7-2 to TRBJ2-7; D is perhaps TRBD1 (6 bases). V was trimmed by 1 base and J by 5 bases, leaving 9 bases between them. Germline CDR1 SGHTA, CDR2 FQGNSA. The CDR3 has 13 residues. The CDR3 region has the DNA TGTGCCAGCAGCTTAGTGTACAGGGACGAGCAGTACTTC. Translation gives CASSLVYRDEQYF.

The chain carries TRBV19 and TRBJ2-2; D gene unclear. Per germline, CDR1 LNHDA and CDR2 SQIVND (reference sequence). V was cut by 0 bases and J by 5 bases, with 10 bases left in between. The CDR3 is 15 amino acids. The CDR3 loop reads CASSIDRRRTGELFF. CDR3 bases: TGTGCCAGTAGTATAGATCGCCGTCGGACCGGGGAGCTGTTTTTT.

The chain combines TRBV4-1 with TRBJ1-4, with D possibly TRBD1 on 6 matching bases. Looked up from germline, CDR1 is MGHRA and CDR2 is YSYEKL. Trimming cost V 1 base and J 10 bases, with 16 bases left between them. CDR3 length: 15 residues. CDR3 nucleotides: TGCGCCAGCAGCCAAGTGGGGGCAGGGCCCGTAAAACTGTTTTTT. This encodes CASSQVGAGPVKLFF.

This chain links TRBV9 with TRBJ2-1; D gene ambiguous. Trimming left V 3 bases short and J 0 bases short, with 7 bases between. CDR1 and CDR2 from the germline V gene are SGDLS and YYNGEE. The CDR3 has 14 residues. The CDR3 reads CASSARSSYNEQFF. CDR3 DNA: TGTGCCAGCAGCGCCCGTAGCTCCTACAATGAGCAGTTCTTC.

The CDR3 DNA is TGTGCCAGCAGCGTGACAGCCCGAGAGTCCGAGCAGTACTTC. Translated, it gives CASSVTARESEQYF. The chain joins TRBV9 to TRBJ2-7, with D possibly matching TRBD1 (5 bases). The CDR3 loop spans 14 amino acids. Germline CDR1 is SGDLS and CDR2 is YYNGEE. V gave up 2 bases and J gave up 6 bases, with 15 bases separating them. Full variable domain (outside the CDR3, taken from reference TRBV9 and TRBJ2-7): DSGVTQTPKHLITATGQRVTLRCSPRSGDLSVYWYQQSLDQGLQFLIQYYNGEERAKGNILERFSAQQFPDLHSELNLSSLELGDSALYFCASSVTARESEQYFGPGTRLTVT.

This chain connects TRBV12-5 to TRBJ2-1; 8 bases agree with TRBD2. The germline V gene encodes CDR1 LGHNT and CDR2 FRNRAP. The CDR3 runs to 14 residues. The junction had 9 bases not matched to a gene; V was cut back by 6 bases and J by 8 bases. CDR3 in amino acids: CASGPGTRNHEQFF. The DNA of the CDR3 is TGTGCTAGTGGCCCCGGGACTAGGAACCATGAGCAGTTCTTC.

The chain couples TRBV25-1 to TRBJ2-1; TRBD2 matches at 11 bases. V lost 6 bases to trimming and J lost 0 bases; unmatched junction nucleotides: 10. The germline CDR1 and CDR2 sequences are MGHDK and SYGVNS. There are 18 residues in the CDR3. The CDR3 nucleotides read TGTGCCAGCAGCGTGGGGCTAGCGGGAGGAAACTCCTACAATGAGCAGTTCTTC. Translating gives CASSVGLAGGNSYNEQFF. Full variable domain (rest looked up from reference TRBV25-1 and TRBJ2-1): EADIYQTPRYLVIGTGKKITLECSQTMGHDKMYWYQQDPGMELHLIHYSYGVNSTEKGDLSSESTVSRIRTEHFPLTLESARPSHTSQYLCASSVGLAGGNSYNEQFFGPGTRLTVL.

Worth noting for this clone: Other DNA sequences within the sample encode an identical CDR3. The V gene is TRBV11-2, the J gene TRBJ1-5; TRBD1 aligns across 9 bases. Unmatched junction bases numbered 6, after V lost 5 bases and J lost 4 bases. From germline, CDR1 is SGHAT and CDR2 FQNNGV. CDR3 length: 15 amino acids. CDR3 loop: CASSPGQGWNQPQHF. The CDR3 DNA reads as TGTGCCAGCAGCCCTGGACAGGGGTGGAATCAGCCCCAGCATTTT.

The rearrangement uses TRBV9 and TRBJ1-2; no firm D call. Germline V gene lookup returns CDR1 SGDLS and CDR2 YYNGEE. Trimming removed 0 bases at V and 5 bases at J, with 14 bases between. The CDR3 extends over 15 amino acids. The CDR3 nucleotides are TGTGCCAGCAGCGTAGGGTTGGCAGAATCGTATGGCTACACCTTC. Amino acids: CASSVGLAESYGYTF.

The chain is built from TRBV7-9 and TRBJ1-2; D is unclear. CDR1 and CDR2 from the germline V gene are SEHNR and FQNEAQ (reference sequence). This CDR3 comprises 15 residues. V lost 5 bases, J lost 2 bases, and 15 bases lay in between. CDR3 sequence (DNA): TGTGCCAGCAGCGAGGACGGCCGGAAGAACTATGGCTACACCTTC. Translating gives CASSEDGRKNYGYTF.

CDR3 in amino acids: CASSRRQQGFSGANVLTF. CDR3 nucleotides: TGTGCCAGCAGTCGTCGGCAACAGGGCTTCTCTGGGGCCAACGTCCTGACTTTC. The chain is built from TRBV27 and TRBJ2-6; tentative D call: TRBD1 (6 bases). V lost 5 bases and J 0 bases, leaving 17 bases between the germline ends. The length of the CDR3 is 18 residues. Germline values: CDR1 MNHEY, CDR2 SMNVEV (reference sequence).

This clone was seen only once. The chain employs TRBV7-6 and TRBJ2-3, with 11 bases lining up with TRBD2. The trim removed 4 bases at V and 2 bases at J, leaving 8 bases unmatched. The CDR3 spans 17 residues. Germline V gene sequence: CDR1 SGHVS, CDR2 FNYEAQ. The CDR3 DNA is TGTGCCAGCAGCTCTGTTACTAGCGGGAGCGACACAGATACGCAGTATTTT. Translated: CASSSVTSGSDTDTQYF. The full variable domain, completed using reference TRBV7-6 and TRBJ2-3, is GAGVSQSPRYKVTKRGQDVALRCDPISGHVSLYWYRQALGQGPEFLTYFNYEAQQDKSGLPNDRFSAERPEGSISTLTIQRTEQRDSAMYRCASSSVTSGSDTDTQYFGPGTRLTVL.

To note about this clone: A far more abundant clone sits one base away, making this likely a read error. The same CDR3 is also encoded by other DNA sequences in this sample. This chain connects TRBV5-4 to TRBJ1-2; D may be TRBD1 (5 bases). The V and J ends lost 2 bases and 1 base respectively, with 6 bases between them. Germline V gene sequence: CDR1 SGHNT, CDR2 YYREEE (reference sequence). This CDR3 region has 13 residues. In nucleotides, the CDR3 is TGTGCCAGCAGCTTAGACAGTAACTATGGCTACACCTTC. Protein: CASSLDSNYGYTF.

J is TRBJ2-1 and V is TRBV23-1; possibly TRBD1 or TRBD2 for D (6 bases each). TRBV23-1 is an open reading frame, and its role is uncertain. Trimming left V 4 bases short and J 3 bases short, with 19 bases between. The CDR3 loop spans 17 amino acids. In nucleotides, the CDR3 is TGCGCCAGCAGTCGGGGAGGTGAGAACAGGGTCTACAATGAGCAGTTCTTC. It codes for CASSRGGENRVYNEQFF.

V is TRBV5-1 and J is TRBJ2-5, with 7 positions matching TRBD2. Unmatched junction bases numbered 11, after V lost 6 bases and J lost 3 bases. In germline, CDR1 is SGHRS, CDR2 YFSETQ. This CDR3 has 15 residues. The CDR3 spells CASTGGASGEETQYF. In DNA, the CDR3 is TGCGCCAGCACCGGTGGGGCTAGCGGAGAAGAGACCCAGTACTTC.

To note about this clone: Other DNA sequences in the same sample also yield this CDR3. The chain uses TRBV18 and TRBJ2-7; 8 positions match TRBD2. Looked up from germline, CDR1 is KGHSH and CDR2 is LQKENI. The CDR3 has 15 amino acids. V trimming: 0 bases; J trimming: 0 bases; junction bases outside the gene matches: 1. In nucleotides, the CDR3 is TGTGCCAGCTCACCACCTAGCGGGGCCTCCTACGAGCAGTACTTC. Translated, it gives CASSPPSGASYEQYF.

Notes on this clone: Other DNA sequences within the sample encode an identical CDR3. V usage is TRBV14 and J usage is TRBJ2-5; unclear D gene. V lost 4 bases to trimming and J lost 5 bases, with 11 bases between them. CDR3 length: 13 amino acids. Germline CDR1 and CDR2: SGHDN and FVKESK. CDR3 region: CASSPGLRETQYF. The CDR3 DNA reads as TGTGCCAGCAGCCCGGGCCTTCGCGAGACCCAGTACTTC.

V usage is TRBV6-1 and J usage is TRBJ2-7; D not resolved. V was pared by 2 bases and J by 3 bases, with 5 bases between. This CDR3 is built from 12 residues. Germline V gene data show CDR1 as MNHNS and CDR2 as SASEGT. The DNA for the CDR3 is TGTGCCAGCAGTGAACTACACTACGAGCAGTACTTC. Amino acids: CASSELHYEQYF.

The chain links TRBV10-3 to TRBJ2-5; a possible D gene is TRBD1 (6 bases). V gave up 6 bases and J gave up 11 bases, with 22 bases separating them. Germline loops: CDR1 ENHRY, CDR2 SYGVKD. The CDR3 is 14 amino acids. The CDR3 region is CAISRDRPGIEQYF. The CDR3 region has the DNA TGTGCCATCAGCCGAGACAGGCCGGGGATAGAGCAGTACTTC.

The genes are TRBV5-1 and TRBJ2-3, with 8 nucleotides matching TRBD1. This CDR3 region has 15 residues. The V gene's germline CDR1 is SGHRS and CDR2 YFSETQ. V trimming: 4 bases; J trimming: 3 bases; junction bases outside the gene matches: 7. For the CDR3, the DNA is TGCGCCAGCAGCGGTGAGGACAGGGTAACAGATACGCAGTATTTT. This gives the protein CASSGEDRVTDTQYF.

This clone was detected a few times. This chain connects TRBV27 to TRBJ1-5, with D maybe TRBD1 (5 bases). The CDR3 is 14 amino acids. Germline V gene sequence: CDR1 MNHEY, CDR2 SMNVEV (reference sequence). The V end lost 5 bases, the J end lost 7 bases, and 15 bases lay between the germline ends. The CDR3 region has the DNA TGTGCCAGCAGTCCGCGACAAGCAGGGCAGCCCCAGCATTTT. Translating gives CASSPRQAGQPQHF.

The chain carries TRBV5-1 and TRBJ2-7, with 9 bases that match TRBD1. J was trimmed by 3 bases and V by 0 bases; bases with no gene match: 4. Germline CDR1 reads SGHRS; CDR2 reads YFSETQ. The CDR3 contains 15 residues. This CDR3 reads CASSLASGQGYEQYF. The CDR3 nucleotides read TGCGCCAGCAGCTTGGCATCGGGACAGGGCTACGAGCAGTACTTC. Full variable domain (missing parts from reference TRBV5-1 and TRBJ2-7): KAGVTQTPRYLIKTRGQQVTLSCSPISGHRSVSWYQQTPGQGLQFLFEYFSETQRNKGNFPGRFSGRQFSNSRSEMNVSTLELGDSALYLCASSLASGQGYEQYFGPGTRLTVT.

The chain links TRBV9 to TRBJ2-1; D tentatively reads TRBD1 or TRBD2 (6 bases each). The germline V gene encodes CDR1 SGDLS and CDR2 YYNGEE. This CDR3 spans 16 amino acids. The germline V and J ends were trimmed by 0 bases and 1 base, with 11 bases remaining between them. This CDR3 is CASSVGRGVSYNEQFF. DNA for the CDR3: TGTGCCAGCAGCGTAGGTAGGGGGGTATCCTACAATGAGCAGTTCTTC.

This chain connects TRBV28 to TRBJ2-1; 10 positions agree with TRBD1. This CDR3 spans 17 amino acids. The germline gives CDR1 MDHEN, CDR2 SYDVKM. V gave up 6 bases and J gave up 4 bases; unmatched junction bases: 12. As DNA, the CDR3 is TGTGCCAGCAGAGACAGGACCGGGACAGGGGTTTACAATGAGCAGTTCTTC. This codes for CASRDRTGTGVYNEQFF.

This sequence joins TRBV28 and TRBJ2-7; TRBD1 aligns across 8 bases. This CDR3 spans 14 amino acids. Trimming took 8 bases from V and 4 from J; bases not matched to a gene: 10. CDR1 and CDR2 from the germline V gene are MDHEN and SYDVKM. The CDR3, as DNA: TGTGCCAGCGCCCCGGGACAGGCCCCGTACGAGCAGTACTTC. Protein sequence: CASAPGQAPYEQYF.

The gene calls are TRBV29-1 and TRBJ2-1; 13 bases are a match to TRBD2. V dropped 7 bases and J dropped 3; count of bases not matched to a gene: 6. The CDR3 runs 15 residues. Germline CDR1 reads SQVTM; CDR2 reads ANQGSEA. The CDR3 bases are TGCAGCGAAAGGGGACTAGCGGGGATCTACAATGAGCAGTTCTTC. Translation gives CSERGLAGIYNEQFF.

Remarks on this clone: Other DNA sequences within the sample encode an identical CDR3. This chain links TRBV29-1 with TRBJ2-7, with 11 bases aligning to TRBD2. The CDR3 has 14 residues. CDR1 is SQVTM and CDR2 is ANQGSEA in the germline V gene. With 6 bases clipped from V and 1 base from J, the junction kept 5 bases outside the gene matches. The CDR3 spells CSVDGTSGSYEQYF. The CDR3, as DNA: TGCAGCGTGGACGGGACTAGCGGTTCCTACGAGCAGTACTTC.

This clone came up a few times. This chain uses TRBV6-1 with TRBJ1-3; D not certain. V was cut by 3 bases and J by 3 bases, with 9 bases left in between. Germline CDR1 MNHNS, CDR2 SASEGT. The CDR3 is 14 amino acids. CDR3 loop: CASSENSLGNTIYF. CDR3 nucleotide sequence: TGTGCCAGCAGTGAGAACAGCCTTGGAAACACCATATATTTT.